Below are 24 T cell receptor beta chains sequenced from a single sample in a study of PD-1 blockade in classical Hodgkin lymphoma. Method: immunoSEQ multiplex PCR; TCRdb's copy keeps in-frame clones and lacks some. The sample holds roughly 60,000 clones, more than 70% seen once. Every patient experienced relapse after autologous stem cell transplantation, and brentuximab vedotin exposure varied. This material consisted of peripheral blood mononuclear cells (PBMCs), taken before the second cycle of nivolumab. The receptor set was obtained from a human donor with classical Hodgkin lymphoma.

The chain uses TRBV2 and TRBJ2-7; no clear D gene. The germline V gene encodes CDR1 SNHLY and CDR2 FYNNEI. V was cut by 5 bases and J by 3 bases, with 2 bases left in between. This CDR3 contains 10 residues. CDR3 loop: CASSLYEQYF. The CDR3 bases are TGTGCCAGCAGTCTCTACGAGCAGTACTTC. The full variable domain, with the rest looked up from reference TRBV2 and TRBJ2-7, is EPEVTQTPSHQVTQMGQEVILRCVPISNHLYFYWYRQILGQKVEFLVSFYNNEISEKSEIFDDQFSVERPDGSNFTLKIRSTKLEDSAMYFCASSLYEQYFGPGTRLTVT.

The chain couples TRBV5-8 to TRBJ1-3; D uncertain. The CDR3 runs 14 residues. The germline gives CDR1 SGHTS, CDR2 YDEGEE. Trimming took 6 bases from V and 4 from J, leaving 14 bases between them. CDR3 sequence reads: CASTERARGNTIYF. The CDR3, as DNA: TGTGCCAGCACTGAGAGGGCCCGGGGAAACACCATATATTTT.

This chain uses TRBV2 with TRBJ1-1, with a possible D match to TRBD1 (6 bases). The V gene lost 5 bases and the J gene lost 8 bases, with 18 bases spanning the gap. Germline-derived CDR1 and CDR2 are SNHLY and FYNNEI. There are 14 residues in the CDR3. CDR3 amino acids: CASSQNMGASEAFF. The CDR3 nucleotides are TGTGCCAGCAGTCAGAACATGGGGGCATCCGAAGCTTTCTTT.

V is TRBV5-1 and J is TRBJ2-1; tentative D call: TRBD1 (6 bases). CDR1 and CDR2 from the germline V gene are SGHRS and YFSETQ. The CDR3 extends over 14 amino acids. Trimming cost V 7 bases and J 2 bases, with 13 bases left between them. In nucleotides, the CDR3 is TGCGCCAGCGGGAACAGGGACGCCTACAATGAGCAGTTCTTC. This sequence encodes CASGNRDAYNEQFF.

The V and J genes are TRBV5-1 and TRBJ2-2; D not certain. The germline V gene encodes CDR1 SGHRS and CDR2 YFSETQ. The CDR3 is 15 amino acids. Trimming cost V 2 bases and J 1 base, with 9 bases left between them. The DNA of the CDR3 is TGCGCCAGCAGCTTAAGGGAAGGGAACACCGGGGAGCTGTTTTTT. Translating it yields CASSLREGNTGELFF.

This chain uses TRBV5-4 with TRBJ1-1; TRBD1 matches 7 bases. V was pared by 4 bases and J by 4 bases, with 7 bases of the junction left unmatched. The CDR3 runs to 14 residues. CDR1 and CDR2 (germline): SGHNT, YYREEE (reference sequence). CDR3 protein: CASSPDRSGTEAFF. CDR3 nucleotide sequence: TGTGCCAGCAGCCCGGACAGGTCGGGCACTGAAGCTTTCTTT.

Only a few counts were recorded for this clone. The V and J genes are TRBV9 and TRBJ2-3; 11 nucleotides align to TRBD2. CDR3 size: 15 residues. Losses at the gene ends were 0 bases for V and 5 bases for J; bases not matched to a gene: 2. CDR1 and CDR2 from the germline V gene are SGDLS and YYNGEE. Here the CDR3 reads CASSVGTSGQDTQYF. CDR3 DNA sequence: TGTGCCAGCAGCGTAGGGACTAGCGGGCAAGATACGCAGTATTTT.

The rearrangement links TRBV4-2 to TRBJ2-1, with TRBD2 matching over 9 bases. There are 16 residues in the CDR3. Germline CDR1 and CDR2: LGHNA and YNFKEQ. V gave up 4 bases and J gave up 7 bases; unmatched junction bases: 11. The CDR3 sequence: CASSLRLSGGGNEQFF. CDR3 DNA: TGTGCCAGCAGCCTTCGTCTTAGCGGGGGCGGGAATGAGCAGTTCTTC.

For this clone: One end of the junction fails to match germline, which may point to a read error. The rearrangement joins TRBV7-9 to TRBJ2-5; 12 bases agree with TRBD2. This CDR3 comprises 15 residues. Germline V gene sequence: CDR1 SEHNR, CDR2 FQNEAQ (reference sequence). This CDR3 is CASSLAGGYQETQYF. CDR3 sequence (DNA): TGTGCCAGCAGCCTAGCGGGGGGGTACCAAGAGACCCAGTACTTC.

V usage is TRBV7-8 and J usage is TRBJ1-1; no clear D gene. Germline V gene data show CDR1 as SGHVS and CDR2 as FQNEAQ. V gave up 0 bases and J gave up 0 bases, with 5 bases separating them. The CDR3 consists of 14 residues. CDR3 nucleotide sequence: TGTGCCAGCAGCTTAGCGGGTATGAACACTGAAGCTTTCTTT. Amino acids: CASSLAGMNTEAFF.

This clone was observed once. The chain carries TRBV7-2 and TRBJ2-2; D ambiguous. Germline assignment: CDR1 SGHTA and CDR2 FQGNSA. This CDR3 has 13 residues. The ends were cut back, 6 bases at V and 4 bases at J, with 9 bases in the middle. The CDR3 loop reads CASRWTGTGELFF. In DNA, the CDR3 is TGTGCCAGCAGATGGACGGGCACCGGGGAGCTGTTTTTT.

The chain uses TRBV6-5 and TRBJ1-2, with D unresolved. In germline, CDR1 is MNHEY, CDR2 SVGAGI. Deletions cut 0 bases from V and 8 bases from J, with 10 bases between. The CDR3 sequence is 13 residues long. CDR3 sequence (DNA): TGTGCCAGCAGTTACTCGCCCGAGGGAGGCTACACCTTC. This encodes CASSYSPEGGYTF.

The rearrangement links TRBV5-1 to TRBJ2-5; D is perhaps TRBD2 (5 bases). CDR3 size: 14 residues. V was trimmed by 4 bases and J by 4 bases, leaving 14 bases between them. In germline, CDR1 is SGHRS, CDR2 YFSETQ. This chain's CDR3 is CASSPAGLAETQYF. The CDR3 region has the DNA TGCGCCAGCAGCCCCGCGGGTCTTGCAGAGACCCAGTACTTC.

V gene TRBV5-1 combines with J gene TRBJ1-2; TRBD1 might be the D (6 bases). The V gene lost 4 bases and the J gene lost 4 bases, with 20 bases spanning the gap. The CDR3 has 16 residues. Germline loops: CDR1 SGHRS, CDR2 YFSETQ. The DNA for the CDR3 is TGCGCCAGCAGCCCCACTAGGGGGGCGCAACCCTATGGCTACACCTTC. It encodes CASSPTRGAQPYGYTF.

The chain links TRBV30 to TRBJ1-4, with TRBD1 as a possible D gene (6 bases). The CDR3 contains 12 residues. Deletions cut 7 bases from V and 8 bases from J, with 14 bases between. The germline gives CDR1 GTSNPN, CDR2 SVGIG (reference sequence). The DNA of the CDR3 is TGTGCCTCCTCGGACAGTACCGAAAAACTGTTTTTT. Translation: CASSDSTEKLFF.

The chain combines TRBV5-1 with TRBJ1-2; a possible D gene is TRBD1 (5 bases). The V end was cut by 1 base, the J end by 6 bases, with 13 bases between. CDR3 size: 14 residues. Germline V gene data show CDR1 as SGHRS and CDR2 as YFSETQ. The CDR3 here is CASSLFGALDGYTF. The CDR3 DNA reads TGCGCCAGCAGCTTGTTTGGGGCTCTCGATGGCTACACCTTC.

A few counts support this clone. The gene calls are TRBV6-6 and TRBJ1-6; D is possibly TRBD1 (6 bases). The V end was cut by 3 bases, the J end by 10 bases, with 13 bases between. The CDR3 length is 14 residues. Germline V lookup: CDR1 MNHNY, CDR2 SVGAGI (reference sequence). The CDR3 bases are TGTGCCAGCAGTTATGACAGGCAGGGATCACCCCTCCACTTT. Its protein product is CASSYDRQGSPLHF.

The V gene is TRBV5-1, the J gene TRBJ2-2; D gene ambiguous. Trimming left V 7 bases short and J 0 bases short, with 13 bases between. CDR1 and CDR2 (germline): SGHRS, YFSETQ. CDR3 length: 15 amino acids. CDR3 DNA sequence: TGCGCCAGCGCGTTAGGAGTTTCGAACACCGGGGAGCTGTTTTTT. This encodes CASALGVSNTGELFF.

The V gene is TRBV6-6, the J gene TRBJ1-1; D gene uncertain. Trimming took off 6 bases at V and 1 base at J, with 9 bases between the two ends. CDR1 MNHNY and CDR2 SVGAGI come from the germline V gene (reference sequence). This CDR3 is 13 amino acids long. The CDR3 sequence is CASRTLTNTEAFF. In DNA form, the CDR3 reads TGTGCCAGCAGGACCCTGACGAACACTGAAGCTTTCTTT.

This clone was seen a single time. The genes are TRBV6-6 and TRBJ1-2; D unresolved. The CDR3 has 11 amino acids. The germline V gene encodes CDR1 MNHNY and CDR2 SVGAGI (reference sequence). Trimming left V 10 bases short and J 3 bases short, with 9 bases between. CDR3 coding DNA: TGTGCCACCTCCGGGGACTATGGCTACACCTTC. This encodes CATSGDYGYTF.

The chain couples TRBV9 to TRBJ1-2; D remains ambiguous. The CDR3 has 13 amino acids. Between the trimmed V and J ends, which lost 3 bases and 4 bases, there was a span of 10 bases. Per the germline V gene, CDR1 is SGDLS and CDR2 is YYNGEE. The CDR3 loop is CASSGLVSYGYTF. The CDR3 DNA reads TGTGCCAGCAGCGGTTTAGTTAGCTATGGCTACACCTTC.

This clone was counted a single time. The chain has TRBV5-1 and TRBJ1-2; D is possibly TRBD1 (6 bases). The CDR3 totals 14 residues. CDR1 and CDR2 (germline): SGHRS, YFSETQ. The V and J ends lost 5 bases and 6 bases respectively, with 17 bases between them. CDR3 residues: CASSFGQTFDGYTF. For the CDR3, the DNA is TGCGCCAGCAGTTTCGGACAGACTTTTGATGGCTACACCTTC.

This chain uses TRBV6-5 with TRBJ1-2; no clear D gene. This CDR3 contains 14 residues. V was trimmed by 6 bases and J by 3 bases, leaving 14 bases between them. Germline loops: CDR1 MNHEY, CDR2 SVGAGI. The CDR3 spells CASRTYTADYGYTF. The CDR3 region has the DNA TGTGCCAGCAGAACCTACACCGCCGACTATGGCTACACCTTC.

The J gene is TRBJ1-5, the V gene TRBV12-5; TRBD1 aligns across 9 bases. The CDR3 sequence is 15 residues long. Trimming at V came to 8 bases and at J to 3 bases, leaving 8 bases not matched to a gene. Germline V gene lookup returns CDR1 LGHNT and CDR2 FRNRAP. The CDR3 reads CASHVRDRVNQPQHF. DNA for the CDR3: TGTGCTAGTCACGTCCGGGACAGGGTCAATCAGCCCCAGCATTTT.